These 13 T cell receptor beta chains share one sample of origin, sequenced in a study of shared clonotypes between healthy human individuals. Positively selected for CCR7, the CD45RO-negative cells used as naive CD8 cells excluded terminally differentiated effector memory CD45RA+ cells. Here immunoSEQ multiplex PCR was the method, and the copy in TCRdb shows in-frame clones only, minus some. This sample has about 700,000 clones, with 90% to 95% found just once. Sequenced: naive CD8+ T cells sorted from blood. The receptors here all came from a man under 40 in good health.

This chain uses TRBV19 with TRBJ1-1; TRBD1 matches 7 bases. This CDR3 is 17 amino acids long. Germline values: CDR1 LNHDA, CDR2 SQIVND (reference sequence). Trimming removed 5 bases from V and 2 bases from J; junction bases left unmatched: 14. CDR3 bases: TGTGCCAGTAGTGGGCTCTGGTGGGACAGCGGTAACACTGAAGCTTTCTTT. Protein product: CASSGLWWDSGNTEAFF.

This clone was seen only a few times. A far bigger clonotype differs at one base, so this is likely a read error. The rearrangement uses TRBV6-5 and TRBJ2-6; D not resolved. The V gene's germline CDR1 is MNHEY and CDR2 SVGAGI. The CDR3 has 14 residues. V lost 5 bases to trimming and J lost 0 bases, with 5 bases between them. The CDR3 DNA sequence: TGTGCCAGCAGTGAAAGCTCTGGGGCCAACGTCCTGACTTTC. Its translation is CASSESSGANVLTF.

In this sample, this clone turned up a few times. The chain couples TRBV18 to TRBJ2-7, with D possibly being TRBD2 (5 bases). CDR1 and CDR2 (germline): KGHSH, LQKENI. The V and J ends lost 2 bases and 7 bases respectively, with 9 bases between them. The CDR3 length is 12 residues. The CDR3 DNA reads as TGTGCCAGCTCACCATCGGGAAGAGAGCAGTACTTC. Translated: CASSPSGREQYF.

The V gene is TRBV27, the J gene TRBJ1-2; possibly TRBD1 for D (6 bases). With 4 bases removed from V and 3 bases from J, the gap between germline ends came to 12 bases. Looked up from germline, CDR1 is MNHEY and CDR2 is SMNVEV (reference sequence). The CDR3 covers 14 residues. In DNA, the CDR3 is TGTGCCAGCAGTTACGCACAGGGTGACTATGGCTACACCTTC. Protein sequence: CASSYAQGDYGYTF.

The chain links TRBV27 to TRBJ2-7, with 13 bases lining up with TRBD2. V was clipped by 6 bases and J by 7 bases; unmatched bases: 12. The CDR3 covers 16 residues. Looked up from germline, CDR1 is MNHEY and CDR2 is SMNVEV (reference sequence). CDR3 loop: CASRGLAGPLFVEQYF. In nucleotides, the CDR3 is TGTGCCAGCAGGGGACTAGCGGGACCATTGTTTGTGGAGCAGTACTTC.

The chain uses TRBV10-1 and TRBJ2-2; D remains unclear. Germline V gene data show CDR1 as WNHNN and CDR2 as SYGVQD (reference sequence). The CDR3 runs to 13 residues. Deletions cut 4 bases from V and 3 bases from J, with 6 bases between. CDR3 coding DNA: TGCGCCAGCAGTGCGGTGGACACCGGGGAGCTGTTTTTT. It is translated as CASSAVDTGELFF.

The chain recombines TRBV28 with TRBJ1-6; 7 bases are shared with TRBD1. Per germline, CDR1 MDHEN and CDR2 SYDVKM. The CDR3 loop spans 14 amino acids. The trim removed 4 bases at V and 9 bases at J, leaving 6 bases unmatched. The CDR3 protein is CASSSSTGISPLHF. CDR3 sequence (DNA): TGTGCCAGCAGTTCATCGACAGGGATTTCACCCCTCCACTTT.

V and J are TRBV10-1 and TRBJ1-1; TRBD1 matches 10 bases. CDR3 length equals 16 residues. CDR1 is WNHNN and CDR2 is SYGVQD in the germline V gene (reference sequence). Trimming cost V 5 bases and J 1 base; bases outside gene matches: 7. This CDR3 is CASSLTGGRGNTEAFF. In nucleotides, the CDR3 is TGCGCCAGCAGTTTGACAGGGGGCCGAGGGAACACTGAAGCTTTCTTT.

CDR3 in amino acids: CASRWGPYSGANVLTF. The CDR3, as DNA: TGTGCCAGCCGCTGGGGGCCGTACTCTGGGGCCAACGTCCTGACTTTC. The chain links TRBV11-2 to TRBJ2-6, with D perhaps TRBD1 (6 bases). The CDR3 runs 16 residues. Germline CDR1 reads SGHAT; CDR2 reads FQNNGV. V lost 8 bases and J lost 0, with 14 bases in between.

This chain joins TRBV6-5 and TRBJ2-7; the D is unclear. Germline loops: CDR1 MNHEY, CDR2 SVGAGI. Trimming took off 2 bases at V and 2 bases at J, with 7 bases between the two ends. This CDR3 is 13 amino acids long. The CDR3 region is CASSYGHPYEQYF. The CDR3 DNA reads TGTGCCAGCAGTTACGGGCATCCCTACGAGCAGTACTTC.

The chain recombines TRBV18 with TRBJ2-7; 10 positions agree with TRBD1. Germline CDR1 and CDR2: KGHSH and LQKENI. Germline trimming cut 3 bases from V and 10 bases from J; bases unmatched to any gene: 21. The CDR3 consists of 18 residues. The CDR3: CASSPEFGTGDLVPHQYF. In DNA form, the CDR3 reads TGTGCCAGCTCACCTGAATTCGGGACAGGGGACCTGGTACCTCACCAGTACTTC.

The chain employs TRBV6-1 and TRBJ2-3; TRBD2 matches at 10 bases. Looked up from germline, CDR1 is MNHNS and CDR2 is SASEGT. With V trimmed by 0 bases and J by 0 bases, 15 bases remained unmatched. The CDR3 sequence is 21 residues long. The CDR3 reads CASSEALPGLAGDASTDTQYF. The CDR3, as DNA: TGTGCCAGCAGTGAAGCGCTTCCTGGGCTAGCGGGAGACGCTAGCACAGATACGCAGTATTTT.

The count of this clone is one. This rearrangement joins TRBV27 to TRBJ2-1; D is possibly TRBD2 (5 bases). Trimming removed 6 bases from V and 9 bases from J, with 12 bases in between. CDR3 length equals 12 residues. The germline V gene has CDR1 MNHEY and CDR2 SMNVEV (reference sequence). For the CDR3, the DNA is TGTGCCAGCAGGGGGAGTAGCCCTGAGCAGTTCTTC. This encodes CASRGSSPEQFF.